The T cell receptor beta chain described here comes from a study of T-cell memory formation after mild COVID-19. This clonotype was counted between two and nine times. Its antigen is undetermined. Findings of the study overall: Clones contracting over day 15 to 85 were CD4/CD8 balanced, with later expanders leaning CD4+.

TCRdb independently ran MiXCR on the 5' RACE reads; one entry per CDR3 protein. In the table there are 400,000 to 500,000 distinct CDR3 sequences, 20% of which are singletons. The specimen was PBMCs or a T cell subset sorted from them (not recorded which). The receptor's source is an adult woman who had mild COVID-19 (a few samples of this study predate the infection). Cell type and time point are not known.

CDR3 loop: CASSPGPNYNEQFF. The CDR3 bases are TGCGCCAGCAGCCCGGGACCCAACTACAATGAGCAGTTCTTC. This sequence joins TRBV5-1 and TRBJ2-1, with D possibly called TRBD1 or TRBD2 (5 bases each). This CDR3 comprises 14 residues. The germline CDR1 and CDR2 sequences are SGHRS and YFSETQ. V lost 4 bases and J lost 3, with 11 bases in between.